This TCR beta chain derives from a study of T cells in Graves' hyperthyroidism and ophthalmopathy. Amplification targeted TCR beta CDR3 regions from RNA transcripts. With the HTBI primer set, the TCR CDR3 went through a first round of RT-PCR. TCRdb independently ran MiXCR on the multiplex PCR reads; one entry per CDR3 protein. There are approximately 520,000 distinct CDR3 sequences in the sample; 24% occur only once, and about 11% lies in the top ten. Looked up from germline, CDR1 is LNHNV and CDR2 is YYDKDF (reference sequence). V lost 3 bases, J lost 0 bases, and 5 bases lay in between. This CDR3 has 13 residues. This clonotype was detected many times.

The chain links TRBV15 to TRBJ1-1; a weak D match, TRBD1 (5 bases). The receptor was isolated from a woman aged 25 to 45 with Graves' ophthalmopathy. Sequences were obtained from blood. CDR3: CATSRDMNTEAFF. In nucleotides, the CDR3 is TGTGCCACCAGCAGGGACATGAACACTGAAGCTTTCTTT. Together with reference TRBV15 and TRBJ1-1, the CDR3 gives the full variable domain: DAMVIQNPRYQVTQFGKPVTLSCSQTLNHNVMYWYQQKSSQAPKLLFHYYDKDFNNEADTPDNFQSRRPNTSFCFLDIRSPGLGDTAMYLCATSRDMNTEAFFGQGTRLTVV.